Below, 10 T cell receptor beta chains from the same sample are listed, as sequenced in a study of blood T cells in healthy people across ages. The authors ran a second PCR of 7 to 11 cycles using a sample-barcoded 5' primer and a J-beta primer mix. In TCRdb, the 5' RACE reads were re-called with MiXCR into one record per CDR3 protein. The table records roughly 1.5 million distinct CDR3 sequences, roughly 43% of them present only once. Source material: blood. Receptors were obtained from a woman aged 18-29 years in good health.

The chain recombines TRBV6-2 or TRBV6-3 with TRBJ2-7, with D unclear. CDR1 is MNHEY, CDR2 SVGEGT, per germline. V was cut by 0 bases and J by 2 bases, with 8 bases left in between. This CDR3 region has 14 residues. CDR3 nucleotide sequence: TGTGCCAGCAGTTACTCGACCAGTACCTACGAGCAGTACTTC. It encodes CASSYSTSTYEQYF.

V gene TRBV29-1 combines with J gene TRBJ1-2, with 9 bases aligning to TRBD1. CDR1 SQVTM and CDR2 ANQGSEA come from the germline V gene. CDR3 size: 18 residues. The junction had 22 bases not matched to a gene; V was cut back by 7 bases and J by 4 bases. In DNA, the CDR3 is TGCAGCGGTGCTTCACCCGGGACAGGGCCGTCCAGTGGCTATGGCTACACCTTC. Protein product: CSGASPGTGPSSGYGYTF.

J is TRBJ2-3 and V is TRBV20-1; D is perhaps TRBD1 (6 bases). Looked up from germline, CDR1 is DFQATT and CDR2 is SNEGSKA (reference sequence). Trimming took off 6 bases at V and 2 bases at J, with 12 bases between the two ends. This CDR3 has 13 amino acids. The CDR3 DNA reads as TGCAGTGCCCACGGACAGCCCACAGATACGCAGTATTTT. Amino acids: CSAHGQPTDTQYF.

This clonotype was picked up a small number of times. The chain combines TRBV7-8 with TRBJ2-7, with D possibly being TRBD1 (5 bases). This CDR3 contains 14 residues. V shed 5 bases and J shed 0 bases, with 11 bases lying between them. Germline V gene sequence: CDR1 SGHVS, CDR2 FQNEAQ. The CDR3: CASSEPDSSYEQYF. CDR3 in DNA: TGTGCCAGCAGCGAACCCGACAGCTCCTACGAGCAGTACTTC.

CDR3 in DNA: TGTGCCATCAGTGAGGACCCCGCTTCGACCCAGCATTTT. It encodes CAISEDPASTQHF. The chain combines TRBV10-3 with TRBJ1-5, with no clear D. Trimming removed 2 bases from V and 11 bases from J, with 13 bases in between. The CDR3 runs to 13 residues. Per the germline V gene, CDR1 is ENHRY and CDR2 is SYGVKD.

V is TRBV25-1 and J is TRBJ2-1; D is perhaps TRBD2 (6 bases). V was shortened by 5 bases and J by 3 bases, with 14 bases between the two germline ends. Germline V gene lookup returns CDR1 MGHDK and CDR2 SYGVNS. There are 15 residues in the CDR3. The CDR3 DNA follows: TGTGCCAGCAGTCGGGCGGGAAGCTACTACAATGAGCAGTTCTTC. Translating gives CASSRAGSYYNEQFF.

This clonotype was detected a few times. The CDR3 sequence: CASSNRPSGAKPQHF. The CDR3 nucleotides are TGTGCCAGCAGCAATAGACCTTCGGGGGCGAAGCCCCAGCATTTT. The chain joins TRBV12-3 or TRBV12-4 to TRBJ1-5, with TRBD1 as a possible D gene (6 bases). CDR3 size: 15 residues. V was shortened by 6 bases and J by 8 bases, with 20 bases between the two germline ends.

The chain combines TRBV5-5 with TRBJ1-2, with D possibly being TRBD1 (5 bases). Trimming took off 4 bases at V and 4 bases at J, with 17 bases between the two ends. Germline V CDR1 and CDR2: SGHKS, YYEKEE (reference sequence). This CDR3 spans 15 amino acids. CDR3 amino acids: CASSPDQGVAYGYTF. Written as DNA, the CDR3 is TGTGCCAGCAGCCCGGATCAGGGCGTAGCCTATGGCTACACCTTC. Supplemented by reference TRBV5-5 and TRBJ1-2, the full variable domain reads DAGVTQSPTHLIKTRGQQVTLRCSPISGHKSVSWYQQVLGQGPQFIFQYYEKEERGRGNFPDRFSARQFPNYSSELNVNALLLGDSALYLCASSPDQGVAYGYTFGSGTRLTVV.

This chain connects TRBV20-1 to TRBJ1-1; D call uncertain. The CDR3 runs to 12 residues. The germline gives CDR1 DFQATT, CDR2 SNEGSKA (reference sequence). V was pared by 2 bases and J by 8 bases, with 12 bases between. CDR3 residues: CSARRLPQEAFF. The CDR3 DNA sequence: TGCAGTGCTAGAAGGTTACCGCAGGAAGCTTTCTTT.

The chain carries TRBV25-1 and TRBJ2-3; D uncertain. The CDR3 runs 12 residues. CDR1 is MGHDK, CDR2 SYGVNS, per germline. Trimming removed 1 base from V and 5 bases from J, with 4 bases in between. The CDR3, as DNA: TGTGCCAGCAGTGAATTATTAGATACGCAGTATTTT. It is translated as CASSELLDTQYF.